These 24 T cell receptor beta chains came from one sample sequenced in a study of shared clonotypes between healthy human individuals. The data were produced by immunoSEQ multiplex PCR, yet TCRdb's version contains in-frame clones alone and is incomplete. The sample gives about 1.1 million clones, approximately 80% of which show up once; more than 0.45% is in the top ten. The sequenced sample was memory CD4+ T cells from PBMCs. Subset specified: CD45RA-negative fraction. The receptors derive from a man aged 18 to 35 in good health. Some clones in this sample may be carry-over from other donors' samples.

The chain carries TRBV2 and TRBJ2-4; D possibly corresponds to TRBD2 (5 bases). The CDR3 is 14 residues long. V gave up 2 bases and J gave up 1 base, with 6 bases separating them. In germline, CDR1 is SNHLY, CDR2 FYNNEI. The DNA of the CDR3 is TGTGCCAGCAGTGAACGGACTGCCAAAAACATTCAGTACTTC. It specifies CASSERTAKNIQYF.

The chain joins TRBV28 to TRBJ1-4, with 7 bases matching TRBD1. There are 13 residues in the CDR3. Germline trimming cut 7 bases from V and 6 bases from J; bases unmatched to any gene: 5. From germline, CDR1 is MDHEN and CDR2 SYDVKM. CDR3 sequence: CASKVRGDEKLFF. DNA for the CDR3: TGTGCCAGCAAGGTCAGGGGGGATGAAAAACTGTTTTTT.

This clone was found once. A much larger clone lies a single base off, so this may be a read error. The chain carries TRBV11-1 and TRBJ2-2, with no clear D. CDR1 and CDR2 (germline): SGHAT, FQDESV (reference sequence). The CDR3 covers 15 residues. V shed 9 bases and J shed 10 bases, with 24 bases lying between them. Here the CDR3 reads CARLRPPVRAVELFF. The CDR3 bases are TGTGCCAGACTTCGTCCTCCGGTTCGCGCCGTGGAGCTGTTTTTT.

CDR3 nucleotide sequence: TGCAGCGTTGGTTGGCAGGGGGCCTGGGGCTACACCTTC. Translating gives CSVGWQGAWGYTF. The V and J genes are TRBV29-1 and TRBJ1-2, with 8 bases matching TRBD1. The CDR3 has 13 residues. The trim removed 4 bases at V and 8 bases at J, leaving 9 bases unmatched. The germline V gene has CDR1 SQVTM and CDR2 ANQGSEA.

V gene TRBV28 combines with J gene TRBJ1-5; no reliable D call. This CDR3 is built from 16 residues. CDR1 MDHEN and CDR2 SYDVKM come from the germline V gene. Trimming shortened V by 7 bases and J by 8 bases, and 24 bases separated the two germline ends. The CDR3, as DNA: TGTGCCAGCAACCCCCTATCGGGCGCCGCTGTGGAGCCCCAGCATTTT. Translating it yields CASNPLSGAAVEPQHF. The variable domain in full, completed from reference TRBV28 and TRBJ1-5, reads DVKVTQSSRYLVKRTGEKVFLECVQDMDHENMFWYRQDPGLGLRLIYFSYDVKMKEKGDIPEGYSVSREKKERFSLILESASTNQTSMYLCASNPLSGAAVEPQHFGDGTRLSIL.

J is TRBJ2-3 and V is TRBV7-2; a weak D match, TRBD1 (6 bases). V lost 5 bases to trimming and J lost 10 bases, with 13 bases between them. Germline CDR1 is SGHTA and CDR2 is FQGNSA. This CDR3 comprises 12 residues. The CDR3 loop reads CASSQDRRAQYF. The CDR3 DNA is TGTGCCAGCAGCCAAGACAGGAGAGCGCAGTATTTT.

This sequence joins TRBV7-9 and TRBJ2-3; D uncertain. V shed 3 bases and J shed 4 bases, with 17 bases lying between them. The CDR3 spans 16 residues. CDR1 and CDR2 from the germline V gene are SEHNR and FQNEAQ (reference sequence). This chain's CDR3 is CASSFFSRVGADTQYF. The DNA for the CDR3 is TGTGCCAGCAGCTTCTTCTCCCGCGTTGGCGCAGATACGCAGTATTTT.

The count of this clone is one. The genes are TRBV5-6 and TRBJ2-7; TRBD1 matches at 8 bases. Trimming at V came to 4 bases and at J to 5 bases, leaving 5 bases not matched to a gene. The germline CDR1 and CDR2 sequences are SGHDT and YYEEEE. The CDR3 is 13 amino acids. CDR3 in amino acids: CASSMTGVDEQYF. CDR3 bases: TGTGCCAGCAGCATGACAGGGGTCGACGAGCAGTACTTC. The variable domain in full, completed from reference TRBV5-6 and TRBJ2-7, reads DAGVTQSPTHLIKTRGQQVTLRCSPKSGHDTVSWYQQALGQGPQFIFQYYEEEERQRGNFPDRFSGHQFPNYSSELNVNALLLGDSALYLCASSMTGVDEQYFGPGTRLTVT.

This rearrangement joins TRBV7-9 to TRBJ1-3; possible D gene TRBD1, 6 bases. Germline V gene sequence: CDR1 SEHNR, CDR2 FQNEAQ (reference sequence). V was pared by 1 base and J by 3 bases, with 10 bases between. The CDR3 is made up of 15 amino acids. CDR3 region: CASSLVGAGGNTIYF. The CDR3 bases are TGTGCCAGCAGCTTAGTGGGGGCAGGTGGAAACACCATATATTTT.

The chain uses TRBV11-2 and TRBJ2-7, with D perhaps TRBD1 (6 bases). Trimming pared 1 base from V and 7 bases from J, leaving 11 bases between. The CDR3 totals 13 residues. CDR1 is SGHAT and CDR2 is FQNNGV in the germline V gene. The CDR3 coding sequence is TGTGCCAGCAGCTTAGCTGGTCAGGGGGAGCAGTACTTC. Protein sequence: CASSLAGQGEQYF.

The V gene is TRBV27, the J gene TRBJ2-7; TRBD2 matches 7 bases. The CDR3 contains 18 residues. With 1 base clipped from V and 2 bases from J, the junction kept 14 bases outside the gene matches. CDR1 and CDR2 (germline): MNHEY, SMNVEV (reference sequence). This CDR3 reads CASSLFPSGSGVAYEQYF. CDR3 nucleotide sequence: TGTGCCAGCAGTTTATTCCCCTCAGGCAGCGGGGTAGCCTACGAGCAGTACTTC.

This clone occurred once. The V gene is TRBV29-1, the J gene TRBJ1-2, with D unclear. CDR3 length: 13 residues. Trimming pared 6 bases from V and 2 bases from J, leaving 13 bases between. Germline CDR1 is SQVTM and CDR2 is ANQGSEA. CDR3 region: CSVETRQNYGYTF. The CDR3 nucleotides are TGCAGCGTAGAAACACGCCAGAACTATGGCTACACCTTC. Supplemented by reference TRBV29-1 and TRBJ1-2, the full variable domain reads SAVISQKPSRDICQRGTSLTIQCQVDSQVTMMFWYRQQPGQSLTLIATANQGSEATYESGFVIDKFPISRPNLTFSTLTVSNMSPEDSSIYLCSVETRQNYGYTFGSGTRLTVV.

The chain carries TRBV28 and TRBJ2-3; the match to TRBD2 covers 12 bases. Trimming at V came to 5 bases and at J to 7 bases, leaving 7 bases not matched to a gene. Germline assignment: CDR1 MDHEN and CDR2 SYDVKM. This CDR3 comprises 15 residues. The CDR3 spells CASSVWTSGKYTQYF. The DNA for the CDR3 is TGTGCCAGCAGTGTCTGGACTAGCGGGAAATATACGCAGTATTTT.

V is TRBV11-2 and J is TRBJ2-7; maybe TRBD2 (5 bases). The V gene's germline CDR1 is SGHAT and CDR2 FQNNGV. The CDR3 contains 13 residues. The ends were cut back, 3 bases at V and 6 bases at J, with 12 bases in the middle. CDR3 nucleotide sequence: TGTGCCAGCAGCTTCGCGTCGGGGATCGAGCAGTACTTC. It is translated as CASSFASGIEQYF.

The V call is TRBV2, the J call TRBJ2-7; 7 bases fit TRBD2. The CDR3 totals 15 residues. The V segment lost 6 bases and the J segment 4 bases; nucleotides outside the gene matches: 12. Germline-derived CDR1 and CDR2 are SNHLY and FYNNEI. DNA for the CDR3: TGTGCCAGCAGCCCCTGGGGGGGTATGGAGTACGAGCAGTACTTC. Amino acids: CASSPWGGMEYEQYF.

V usage is TRBV9 and J usage is TRBJ2-7; D is tentatively TRBD1 or TRBD2 (5 bases each). V was cut by 2 bases and J by 5 bases, with 11 bases left in between. CDR3 length: 13 amino acids. Germline-derived CDR1 and CDR2 are SGDLS and YYNGEE. CDR3 coding DNA: TGTGCCAGCAGCGTTTGGGGGATCGACGAGCAGTACTTC. Amino acids: CASSVWGIDEQYF. Based on the CDR3 plus reference TRBV9 and TRBJ2-7, the full variable domain is DSGVTQTPKHLITATGQRVTLRCSPRSGDLSVYWYQQSLDQGLQFLIQYYNGEERAKGNILERFSAQQFPDLHSELNLSSLELGDSALYFCASSVWGIDEQYFGPGTRLTVT.

This clone was seen more than once but under ten times. The chain carries TRBV5-1 and TRBJ2-1; 9 positions agree with TRBD2. V was clipped by 5 bases and J by 8 bases; unmatched bases: 14. This CDR3 region has 16 residues. Germline loops: CDR1 SGHRS, CDR2 YFSETQ. The CDR3 spells CASRIFAGGPRYEQFF. DNA for the CDR3: TGCGCCAGCAGGATCTTTGCGGGAGGGCCTCGTTATGAGCAGTTCTTC.

The rearrangement uses TRBV10-1 and TRBJ1-5; 10 bases align to TRBD1. Losses at the gene ends were 9 bases for V and 6 bases for J; bases not matched to a gene: 5. This CDR3 is built from 13 residues. Germline V CDR1 and CDR2: WNHNN, SYGVQD (reference sequence). The CDR3: CARRGQGTQPQHF. The CDR3 DNA sequence: TGCGCCAGACGGGGACAGGGGACTCAGCCCCAGCATTTT.

This rearrangement joins TRBV27 to TRBJ1-4; 9 nucleotides agree with TRBD1. The CDR3 is made up of 15 amino acids. The J segment lost 4 bases and the V segment lost 2 bases, leaving 2 bases of the junction unmatched. CDR1 is MNHEY and CDR2 is SMNVEV in the germline V gene (reference sequence). CDR3 DNA sequence: TGTGCCAGCAGTTTAAGGGGACAGGGTAATGAAAAACTGTTTTTT. This gives the protein CASSLRGQGNEKLFF.

Concerning this clone itself: Additional DNA sequences in this sample encode the identical CDR3. The gene calls are TRBV28 and TRBJ1-1; 7 bases map to TRBD1. The junction had 8 bases not matched to a gene; V was cut back by 6 bases and J by 1 base. This CDR3 comprises 15 residues. From germline, CDR1 is MDHEN and CDR2 SYDVKM. The CDR3 DNA is TGTGCCAGCAGCTCCCGGACAGGTGGGAACACTGAAGCTTTCTTT. Encoded protein: CASSSRTGGNTEAFF.

This clone came up a few times. This chain connects TRBV28 to TRBJ1-1; the D gene is possibly TRBD1 (6 bases). Deletions cut 1 base from V and 11 bases from J, with 14 bases between. CDR3 length: 13 residues. Germline V gives CDR1 MDHEN, CDR2 SYDVKM. DNA for the CDR3: TGTGCCAGCAGTTTATATACAGGGTTAAGGGCTTTCTTT. Its protein product is CASSLYTGLRAFF. The complete variable domain, with remaining parts taken from reference TRBV28 and TRBJ1-1, reads DVKVTQSSRYLVKRTGEKVFLECVQDMDHENMFWYRQDPGLGLRLIYFSYDVKMKEKGDIPEGYSVSREKKERFSLILESASTNQTSMYLCASSLYTGLRAFFGQGTRLTVV.

The chain combines TRBV5-1 with TRBJ2-7; TRBD2 matches at 13 bases. The V segment lost 4 bases and the J segment 3 bases; nucleotides outside the gene matches: 10. The CDR3 consists of 17 residues. CDR1 and CDR2 (germline): SGHRS, YFSETQ. The CDR3 spells CASSTWTSGSAIYEQYF. The CDR3 DNA sequence: TGCGCCAGCAGCACATGGACTAGCGGGAGTGCAATCTACGAGCAGTACTTC. The variable domain in full, with the rest retrieved from reference TRBV5-1 and TRBJ2-7, is KAGVTQTPRYLIKTRGQQVTLSCSPISGHRSVSWYQQTPGQGLQFLFEYFSETQRNKGNFPGRFSGRQFSNSRSEMNVSTLELGDSALYLCASSTWTSGSAIYEQYFGPGTRLTVT.

CDR3 sequence: CASNSDPGKLDYNEQFF. DNA of the CDR3: TGTGCCAGCAACTCCGACCCCGGGAAATTGGACTACAATGAGCAGTTCTTC. The chain combines TRBV28 with TRBJ2-1, with D perhaps TRBD2 (5 bases). The CDR3 consists of 17 residues. Germline CDR1 MDHEN, CDR2 SYDVKM. Deletions cut 7 bases from V and 3 bases from J, with 22 bases between.

The V call is TRBV6-9, the J call TRBJ1-1; D may be TRBD1 (5 bases). The germline V and J ends were trimmed by 8 bases and 1 base, with 29 bases remaining between them. This CDR3 region has 19 residues. CDR1 and CDR2 (germline): MNHGY, SVAAGI. The CDR3 DNA reads TGTGCCAGCTGCCGTGGGGGTATTGTAGGGAAGAGAAGGAACACTGAAGCTTTCTTT. This translates into CASCRGGIVGKRRNTEAFF.